These T cell receptor beta chains were read from a single sample in a study of shared clonotypes between healthy human individuals. The table came from immunoSEQ multiplex PCR; TCRdb's copy has only in-frame clones and leaves some out. The table includes approximately 810,000 clones, nearly 95% detected once. The sequenced sample was naive CD8+ T cells sorted from blood. The receptors shown here come from a man between 25 and 39 years old in good health. The CDR3 runs from the conserved cysteine through the conserved F or W. Fields, in order: clone size, V gene, D gene, J gene, CDR3 DNA, CDR3 protein. A D gene is named only where the DNA matches it firmly. The listing skips clone size in some rows; elsewhere it reads once, few, many or a size class.

abundance: once
v_gene: TRBV19
d_gene: .
j_gene: TRBJ2-3
CDR3nt: TGTGCCAGTAGCGACTCGCCGGGGGATACGCAGTATTTT
CDR3aa: CASSDSPGDTQYF

abundance: .
v_gene: TRBV29-1
d_gene: TRBD1
j_gene: TRBJ1-2
CDR3nt: TGCAGCGTTGAGCGAGGGGGCACTTATGGCTACACCTTC
CDR3aa: CSVERGGTYGYTF

abundance: .
v_gene: TRBV28
d_gene: .
j_gene: TRBJ2-7
CDR3nt: TGTGCCAGCAGTCCCCCAGGCGGCTACGAGCAGTACTTC
CDR3aa: CASSPPGGYEQYF

abundance: .
v_gene: TRBV10-2
d_gene: .
j_gene: TRBJ2-3
CDR3nt: TGCGCCAGCTCCGTGGCTAACGATAATACGCAGTATTTT
CDR3aa: CASSVANDNTQYF

abundance: .
v_gene: TRBV14
d_gene: TRBD2
j_gene: TRBJ2-7
CDR3nt: TGTGCCAGCAGCCAAGATTCGGGGGGGGCCTACGAGCAGTACTTC
CDR3aa: CASSQDSGGAYEQYF

abundance: .
v_gene: TRBV27
d_gene: .
j_gene: TRBJ2-7
CDR3nt: TGTGCCAGCAGTTTCGGTCCACCCTACGAGCAGTACTTC
CDR3aa: CASSFGPPYEQYF

abundance: .
v_gene: TRBV6-4
d_gene: .
j_gene: TRBJ1-2
CDR3nt: TGTGCCAGCAGTGACGGGGAGAACTATGGCTACACCTTC
CDR3aa: CASSDGENYGYTF

abundance: .
v_gene: TRBV7-8
d_gene: .
j_gene: TRBJ2-1
CDR3nt: TGTGCCAGCAGCTTGCTGCGCGATACCATCTACAATGAGCAGTTCTTC
CDR3aa: CASSLLRDTIYNEQFF

abundance: .
v_gene: TRBV28
d_gene: TRBD1
j_gene: TRBJ1-4
CDR3nt: TGTGCCAGCAGTTTCGACCGGGACAGGGCTGAAAAACTGTTTTTT
CDR3aa: CASSFDRDRAEKLFF

abundance: .
v_gene: TRBV27
d_gene: .
j_gene: TRBJ2-4
CDR3nt: TGTGCCAGCAGCCCCGTGGGGTTAGCCAAAAACATTCAGTACTTC
CDR3aa: CASSPVGLAKNIQYF

abundance: .
v_gene: TRBV11-1
d_gene: .
j_gene: TRBJ2-2
CDR3nt: TGTGCCAGCAGCCTCAGGGGAGGGACCGGGGAGCTGTTTTTT
CDR3aa: CASSLRGGTGELFF

abundance: few
v_gene: TRBV6-6
d_gene: TRBD1
j_gene: TRBJ1-5
CDR3nt: TGTGCCAGCAGTTTAGCCGGGACAGGGTGGGGGCAGCCCCAGCATTTT
CDR3aa: CASSLAGTGWGQPQHF

abundance: .
v_gene: TRBV4-3
d_gene: TRBD2
j_gene: TRBJ2-7
CDR3nt: TGCGCCAGCAGCCAAGTCGCGACACTGGCGGGGGAGGTGTCCGACGAGCAGTACTTC
CDR3aa: CASSQVATLAGEVSDEQYF

abundance: once
v_gene: TRBV4-2
d_gene: .
j_gene: TRBJ1-1
CDR3nt: TGTGCCAGCAGCCAAGGCTTGGGAAACACTGAAGCTTTCTTT
CDR3aa: CASSQGLGNTEAFF

abundance: .
v_gene: TRBV19
d_gene: TRBD2
j_gene: TRBJ2-1
CDR3nt: TGTGCCAGTAGTTTTCGCCCGGGACTAGCGGCCTACAATGAGCAGTTCTTC
CDR3aa: CASSFRPGLAAYNEQFF

abundance: .
v_gene: TRBV6-6
d_gene: .
j_gene: TRBJ1-5
CDR3nt: TGTGCCAGCAGTTACTCGAACAGCCAGCCCCAGCATTTT
CDR3aa: CASSYSNSQPQHF

abundance: .
v_gene: TRBV28
d_gene: TRBD1
j_gene: TRBJ2-1
CDR3nt: TGTGCCAGCAGTTTCCACAGGGGGCTAAATGAGCAGTTCTTC
CDR3aa: CASSFHRGLNEQFF

abundance: .
v_gene: TRBV27
d_gene: .
j_gene: TRBJ1-5
CDR3nt: TGTGCCAGCAATACCGTAGGGGGTAGAGGTCAGCCCCAGCATTTT
CDR3aa: CASNTVGGRGQPQHF

abundance: .
v_gene: TRBV28
d_gene: .
j_gene: TRBJ1-4
CDR3nt: TGTGCCAGCAGTTTATCGGCAGGGGCAGAAGGGGAAAAACTGTTTTTT
CDR3aa: CASSLSAGAEGEKLFF

abundance: .
v_gene: TRBV18
d_gene: TRBD2
j_gene: TRBJ2-7
CDR3nt: TGTGCCAGCTCACCACCCGGGAGGGAGCAGTACTTC
CDR3aa: CASSPPGREQYF

abundance: .
v_gene: TRBV6-1
d_gene: TRBD2
j_gene: TRBJ2-2
CDR3nt: TGTGCCAGCGGGACTAGCGACACCGGGGAGCTGTTTTTT
CDR3aa: CASGTSDTGELFF